One and the same sample provided the 17 T cell receptor beta chains below, sequenced in a study of shared T cell receptors in the human thymus. Clones were sequenced by immunoSEQ multiplex PCR, and TCRdb holds only the in-frame ones, with some missing. The sample yields 500,000 to 750,000 clones, roughly 90% seen once. Another study also made use of these data, one on human thymus T cells.

Sequenced: thymocytes. These receptors were obtained from a boy younger than two with a congenital heart defect.

J is TRBJ1-1 and V is TRBV27, with 9 bases that match TRBD1. This CDR3 comprises 14 residues. Germline-derived CDR1 and CDR2 are MNHEY and SMNVEV (reference sequence). V shed 8 bases and J 5 bases; nucleotides not matched to a gene: 9. CDR3 loop: CASGGQGRYTEAFF. In DNA, the CDR3 is TGTGCCAGCGGCGGACAGGGGCGCTATACTGAAGCTTTCTTT.

The CDR3 region is CASSFAGPQETQYF. In DNA form, the CDR3 reads TGTGCCAGCTCTTTTGCGGGACCTCAAGAGACCCAGTACTTC. The J gene is TRBJ2-5, the V gene TRBV4-2; a weak D match, TRBD2 (6 bases). The CDR3 length is 14 residues. V dropped 8 bases and J dropped 2 bases, with 15 bases sitting between them. Germline V CDR1 and CDR2: LGHNA, YNFKEQ.

This clone is a singleton in its sample. The chain joins TRBV9 to TRBJ1-2; 7 bases line up with TRBD1. The CDR3 covers 20 residues. Germline lookup yields CDR1 SGDLS and CDR2 YYNGEE. Losses at the gene ends were 1 base for V and 1 base for J; bases not matched to a gene: 19. CDR3 protein: CASSVQARGKGATGNYGYTF. CDR3 DNA: TGTGCCAGCAGCGTACAGGCTCGGGGGAAGGGGGCTACGGGTAACTATGGCTACACCTTC.

This clone was counted between two and nine times. V is TRBV28 and J is TRBJ2-1, with TRBD2 matching 13 bases. The CDR3 runs to 19 residues. With V trimmed by 6 bases and J by 4 bases, 15 bases remained unmatched. Germline CDR1 MDHEN, CDR2 SYDVKM. The DNA of the CDR3 is TGTGCCAGCAGGTACCTGGAGACTAGCGGGAGGTTGGGGTACAATGAGCAGTTCTTC. Amino acids: CASRYLETSGRLGYNEQFF.

The table lists this clone with a count of one. V gene TRBV9 combines with J gene TRBJ2-1; TRBD2 might be the D (7 bases). CDR3 length: 17 amino acids. V was pared by 4 bases and J by 7 bases, with 24 bases between. Germline loops: CDR1 SGDLS, CDR2 YYNGEE. The CDR3 is CASSPRGRGGGMNEQFF. CDR3 sequence (DNA): TGTGCCAGCAGCCCCCGGGGAAGGGGGGGAGGGATGAATGAGCAGTTCTTC.

This clone was seen more than once but under ten times. V usage is TRBV28 and J usage is TRBJ2-4; the match to TRBD1 covers 11 bases. The V gene end was trimmed by 3 bases and the J gene end by 9 bases; junction bases not matched to a gene: 7. The CDR3 has 15 amino acids. Germline CDR1 reads MDHEN; CDR2 reads SYDVKM. The CDR3 region has the DNA TGTGCCAGCAGTTTTTCAGGACAGGGGGCAAGCATTCAGTACTTC. Protein: CASSFSGQGASIQYF.

The chain has TRBV14 and TRBJ2-5; no clear D. The CDR3 is made up of 12 amino acids. Germline V gene sequence: CDR1 SGHDN, CDR2 FVKESK. Between the trimmed V and J ends, which lost 0 bases and 7 bases, there was a span of 6 bases. The CDR3 nucleotides are TGTGCCAGCAGCCAAGATCCGAGGACCCAGTACTTC. Its protein product is CASSQDPRTQYF.

This rearrangement joins TRBV5-1 to TRBJ1-4; D ambiguous. Germline V CDR1 and CDR2: SGHRS, YFSETQ. Trimming took off 0 bases at V and 3 bases at J, with 6 bases between the two ends. The CDR3 is made up of 14 amino acids. CDR3: CASSLVGANEKLFF. CDR3 coding DNA: TGCGCCAGCAGCTTGGTCGGGGCTAATGAAAAACTGTTTTTT.

The J gene is TRBJ2-7, the V gene TRBV6-1; tentatively, D is TRBD2 (5 bases). The CDR3 consists of 13 residues. V was cut by 6 bases and J by 7 bases, with 16 bases left in between. CDR1 is MNHNS, CDR2 SASEGT, per germline. CDR3 residues: CASRAVRTGEQYF. The CDR3 nucleotides are TGTGCCAGCAGGGCGGTCCGAACGGGGGAGCAGTACTTC.

V is TRBV10-1 and J is TRBJ2-7, with TRBD1 as a possible D gene (5 bases). Germline loops: CDR1 WNHNN, CDR2 SYGVQD (reference sequence). V was shortened by 4 bases and J by 5 bases, with 9 bases between the two germline ends. The CDR3 contains 12 residues. In DNA form, the CDR3 reads TGCGCCAGCAGTGGACAGAACCACGAGCAGTACTTC. This codes for CASSGQNHEQYF.

J is TRBJ2-1 and V is TRBV4-2, with 13 bases aligning to TRBD2. J was trimmed by 0 bases and V by 4 bases; bases with no gene match: 3. Germline assignment: CDR1 LGHNA and CDR2 YNFKEQ. The CDR3 contains 17 residues. The CDR3: CASSPGTSGTSYNEQFF. In DNA, the CDR3 is TGTGCCAGCAGCCCCGGGACTAGCGGGACCTCCTACAATGAGCAGTTCTTC.

This clone was seen only a few times. The gene calls are TRBV6-5 and TRBJ1-1, with 7 bases fitting TRBD1. V shed 0 bases, J shed 11 bases, and the junction held 6 bases outside the gene matches. The CDR3 runs to 13 residues. Germline loops: CDR1 MNHEY, CDR2 SVGAGI. Here the CDR3 DNA reads TGTGCCAGCAGTTACTCGATCAGGGGGTCGGCTTTCTTT. This encodes CASSYSIRGSAFF.

The chain joins TRBV7-2 to TRBJ1-1, with 7 bases that match TRBD1. Germline lookup yields CDR1 SGHTA and CDR2 FQGNSA. This CDR3 region has 13 residues. The ends lost 6 bases at V and 4 bases at J; junction bases unmatched: 5. The CDR3 loop reads CASSHTGVTEAFF. CDR3 in DNA: TGTGCCAGCAGTCATACAGGGGTCACTGAAGCTTTCTTT.

The chain carries TRBV7-2 and TRBJ1-4; a weak D match, TRBD1 (5 bases). Germline V CDR1 and CDR2: SGHTA, FQGNSA. V dropped 5 bases and J dropped 6 bases, with 16 bases sitting between them. This CDR3 contains 15 residues. The CDR3 protein is CASSMGTASDEKLFF. The CDR3 DNA reads TGTGCCAGCAGCATGGGGACTGCGAGTGATGAAAAACTGTTTTTT.

In this sample, this clone turned up once. The rearrangement uses TRBV6-1 and TRBJ2-7, with 11 bases matching TRBD2. This CDR3 has 15 residues. Trimming at V came to 5 bases and at J to 1 base, leaving 4 bases not matched to a gene. The germline V gene has CDR1 MNHNS and CDR2 SASEGT. In nucleotides, the CDR3 is TGTGCCAGCAGTACTCCTAGCGGGAGGTCCTACGAGCAGTACTTC. Translating it yields CASSTPSGRSYEQYF.

The chain employs TRBV7-9 and TRBJ1-2; D may be TRBD1 (6 bases). The CDR3 totals 16 residues. The V end lost 0 bases, the J end lost 2 bases, and 13 bases lay between the germline ends. Germline CDR1 SEHNR, CDR2 FQNEAQ (reference sequence). This chain's CDR3 is CASSLALGAQNYGYTF. The DNA for the CDR3 is TGTGCCAGCAGCTTAGCATTGGGGGCCCAGAACTATGGCTACACCTTC. Based on the CDR3 plus reference TRBV7-9 and TRBJ1-2, the full variable domain is DTGVSQNPRHKITKRGQNVTFRCDPISEHNRLYWYRQTLGQGPEFLTYFQNEAQLEKSRLLSDRFSAERPKGSFSTLEIQRTEQGDSAMYLCASSLALGAQNYGYTFGSGTRLTVV.

The chain has TRBV5-1 and TRBJ1-1; TRBD1 matches 8 bases. CDR3 size: 15 residues. Germline V CDR1 and CDR2: SGHRS, YFSETQ. The ends lost 4 bases at V and 1 base at J; junction bases unmatched: 6. CDR3 loop: CASSLRTGWNTEAFF. CDR3 DNA sequence: TGCGCCAGCAGCCTTAGGACAGGGTGGAACACTGAAGCTTTCTTT.